This record concerns one T cell receptor beta chain sequence. Sequencing was performed with immunoSEQ multiplex PCR; in TCRdb, only in-frame clones are kept and a portion is missing. Seen here are about 170,000 clones, more than 85% observed once, and the top ten hold around 6.5%. V was trimmed by 4 bases and J by 7 bases, leaving 16 bases between them. The CDR3 length is 15 residues. CDR1 is MDHEN, CDR2 SYDVKM, per germline. This entry comes from a study of blood T cell repertoires in COVID-19. This sequence originates from a woman at least 80 years old in a cohort sampled during active or convalescent COVID-19. The sample comprised peripheral blood. This chain joins TRBV28 and TRBJ1-4; tentatively, D is TRBD1 (6 bases). CDR3 residues: CASSSRAGAVEKLFF. CDR3 bases: TGTGCCAGCAGTTCGCGGGCGGGGGCGGTTGAAAAACTGTTTTTT. Together with reference TRBV28 and TRBJ1-4, the CDR3 gives the full variable domain: DVKVTQSSRYLVKRTGEKVFLECVQDMDHENMFWYRQDPGLGLRLIYFSYDVKMKEKGDIPEGYSVSREKKERFSLILESASTNQTSMYLCASSSRAGAVEKLFFGSGTQLSVL.